The 32 T cell receptor beta chains below come from one sample, sequenced in a study of T cell changes during pregnancy in multiple sclerosis (dated by TCRdb to the late 2010s). Library prep was done by the immunoSEQ multiplex PCR assay. Here the immuneACCESS table is served through TCRdb, limited to in-frame sequences with V and J called. Missing clones are a known gap in these copies; in checked studies unresolved V genes cover under half, and the rest lacks a known reason. The sample table records some 110,000 clones; approximately 90% of these occur just once. The ten top clones hold around 1.5% of the sample. This specimen consisted of peripheral blood, obtained after pregnancy. These receptors all come from a female donor with multiple sclerosis, enrolled in a pregnancy study.

This clone has just one count. The chain employs TRBV7-9 and TRBJ1-5; a weak D match, TRBD1 (6 bases). Between the trimmed V and J ends, which lost 5 bases and 4 bases, there was a span of 12 bases. The germline V gene encodes CDR1 SEHNR and CDR2 FQNEAQ (reference sequence). The CDR3 spans 14 residues. This chain's CDR3 is CASSDTGPNQPQHF. In nucleotides, the CDR3 is TGTGCCAGCAGCGATACAGGGCCAAATCAGCCCCAGCATTTT.

The J gene is TRBJ2-2, the V gene TRBV5-1; D perhaps matches TRBD2 (5 bases). V lost 1 base and J 4 bases, leaving 11 bases between the germline ends. Germline-derived CDR1 and CDR2 are SGHRS and YFSETQ. This CDR3 contains 15 residues. CDR3 in amino acids: CASSLLERSTGELFF. The CDR3, as DNA: TGCGCCAGCAGCTTGTTAGAGCGGAGCACCGGGGAGCTGTTTTTT.

The chain is built from TRBV5-4 and TRBJ2-2, with TRBD2 identical over 7 bases. V was clipped by 0 bases and J by 1 base; unmatched bases: 3. CDR3 length: 16 amino acids. Germline values: CDR1 SGHNT, CDR2 YYREEE (reference sequence). CDR3 loop: CASSLAGGRNTGELFF. DNA for the CDR3: TGTGCCAGCAGCTTGGCGGGGGGTAGGAACACCGGGGAGCTGTTTTTT.

The V gene is TRBV6-5, the J gene TRBJ2-4, with 12 positions matching TRBD2. The CDR3 loop spans 15 amino acids. The V gene end was trimmed by 6 bases and the J gene end by 7 bases; junction bases not matched to a gene: 7. Germline V gene data show CDR1 as MNHEY and CDR2 as SVGAGI. The CDR3 sequence: CASRRTSGVGNIQYF. The CDR3 bases are TGTGCCAGCAGGCGGACTAGCGGGGTGGGTAACATTCAGTACTTC.

This rearrangement joins TRBV6-1 to TRBJ1-5, with 8 bases aligning to TRBD1. Germline assignment: CDR1 MNHNS and CDR2 SASEGT. The CDR3 spans 14 residues. J was trimmed by 7 bases and V by 2 bases; bases with no gene match: 4. In DNA form, the CDR3 reads TGTGCCAGCAGTGAAAACAGGGGGGAACAGCCCCAGCATTTT. Its protein is CASSENRGEQPQHF.

The CDR3 region has the DNA TGTGCCAGCAGTGACGTCCCCCAGGGTCCCTACGAGCAGTACTTC. Translating gives CASSDVPQGPYEQYF. The J gene is TRBJ2-7, the V gene TRBV2; a weak D match, TRBD1 (5 bases). The CDR3 runs 15 residues. Germline V gene sequence: CDR1 SNHLY, CDR2 FYNNEI. Between the trimmed V and J ends, which lost 3 bases and 2 bases, there was a span of 14 bases.

V and J are TRBV30 and TRBJ1-6, with D hard to call. From germline, CDR1 is GTSNPN and CDR2 SVGIG (reference sequence). CDR3 length: 16 residues. V was clipped by 1 base and J by 0 bases, with 10 bases between them. Written as DNA, the CDR3 is TGTGCCTGGAGTGAAGTACAGCCCTCCTATAATTCACCCCTCCACTTT. This translates into CAWSEVQPSYNSPLHF.

The chain couples TRBV5-4 to TRBJ1-1, with D maybe TRBD1 (5 bases). Trimming pared 0 bases from V and 4 bases from J, leaving 13 bases between. The CDR3 length is 15 residues. Per germline, CDR1 SGHNT and CDR2 YYREEE (reference sequence). This CDR3 is CASSLEGRVGTEAFF. DNA of the CDR3: TGTGCCAGCAGCTTGGAGGGCAGGGTGGGCACTGAAGCTTTCTTT.

This clone has only a few counts. The chain recombines TRBV13 with TRBJ2-2; possibly TRBD2 for D (5 bases). This CDR3 comprises 15 residues. Germline lookup yields CDR1 PRHDT and CDR2 FYEKMQ (reference sequence). With 6 bases removed from V and 4 bases from J, the gap between germline ends came to 15 bases. Here the CDR3 DNA reads TGTGCCAGCAGGGATGTTAGCGCTACCACCGGGGAGCTGTTTTTT. It translates to CASRDVSATTGELFF.

This clone appeared once. Sequence at one end of the junction differs from germline and may be a read error. This chain uses TRBV2 with TRBJ2-2; TRBD2 aligns across 10 bases. The CDR3 runs 15 residues. Germline V gives CDR1 SNHLY, CDR2 FYNNEI. Here the CDR3 DNA reads TGTGCCAGCAGTCAAGCGGGAGGGCTTGTCGGGGAGCTGTTTTTT. Translating it yields CASSQAGGLVGELFF.

This chain uses TRBV7-3 with TRBJ1-1, with D possibly matching TRBD1 (5 bases). This CDR3 has 14 amino acids. Looked up from germline, CDR1 is SGHTA and CDR2 is FQGTGA. Trimming removed 0 bases from V and 5 bases from J, with 10 bases in between. CDR3 in DNA: TGTGCCAGCAGCTTAACGGTACGGGGGACTGAAGCTTTCTTT. Amino acids: CASSLTVRGTEAFF. The full variable domain, with the rest looked up from reference TRBV7-3 and TRBJ1-1, is GAGVSQTPSNKVTEKGKYVELRCDPISGHTALYWYRQSLGQGPEFLIYFQGTGAADDSGLPNDRFFAVRPEGSVSTLKIQRTERGDSAVYLCASSLTVRGTEAFFGQGTRLTVV.

V and J are TRBV6-5 and TRBJ2-1; possibly TRBD1 for D (5 bases). In germline, CDR1 is MNHEY, CDR2 SVGAGI. Trimming cost V 5 bases and J 4 bases, with 9 bases left between them. The CDR3 length is 13 residues. Here the CDR3 reads CASSRQGYNEQFF. In DNA, the CDR3 is TGTGCCAGCAGTCGCCAGGGATACAATGAGCAGTTCTTC.

V usage is TRBV6-6 and J usage is TRBJ1-3, with D unclear. V was trimmed by 7 bases and J by 0 bases, leaving 16 bases between them. The CDR3 runs 16 residues. The germline CDR1 and CDR2 sequences are MNHNY and SVGAGI (reference sequence). The CDR3 sequence: CASTISPQLSGNTIYF. The CDR3 bases are TGTGCCAGCACTATATCCCCACAGCTCTCTGGAAACACCATATATTTT.

This chain links TRBV18 with TRBJ2-1, with 10 bases lining up with TRBD1. The germline V gene has CDR1 KGHSH and CDR2 LQKENI. V was clipped by 4 bases and J by 1 base; unmatched bases: 13. There are 19 residues in the CDR3. This CDR3 is CASSLQGTGATFSYNEQFF. CDR3 nucleotide sequence: TGTGCCAGCTCACTTCAGGGGACAGGGGCGACCTTTTCCTACAATGAGCAGTTCTTC.

The chain employs TRBV18 and TRBJ2-1; 9 nucleotides match TRBD1. The J segment lost 7 bases and the V segment lost 2 bases, leaving 3 bases of the junction unmatched. Looked up from germline, CDR1 is KGHSH and CDR2 is LQKENI. This CDR3 region has 14 residues. Written as DNA, the CDR3 is TGTGCCAGCTCACCAGAGACAGGGGGGAATGAGCAGTTCTTC. Its protein is CASSPETGGNEQFF.

The V and J genes are TRBV23-1 and TRBJ2-2; tentatively, D is TRBD1 (5 bases). TRBV23-1 is noted as an ORF with a role that remains uncertain. Trimming took 0 bases from V and 7 from J, leaving 21 bases between them. This CDR3 comprises 18 residues. DNA for the CDR3: TGCGCCAGCAGTCAATCTAGAGGACACGCAAATTTCCACGGGGAGCTGTTTTTT. This encodes CASSQSRGHANFHGELFF.

The chain joins TRBV27 to TRBJ2-7; 10 bases map to TRBD1. Germline values: CDR1 MNHEY, CDR2 SMNVEV (reference sequence). V lost 7 bases and J lost 1; bases outside the gene matches: 7. This CDR3 is built from 15 residues. DNA for the CDR3: TGTGCCAGCACCTTACAGGGACAGGGGTCCTACGAGCAGTACTTC. This translates into CASTLQGQGSYEQYF.

J is TRBJ2-3 and V is TRBV28; D gene ambiguous. Trimming pared 2 bases from V and 7 bases from J, leaving 7 bases between. This CDR3 is built from 12 residues. Germline loops: CDR1 MDHEN, CDR2 SYDVKM. CDR3 DNA: TGTGCCAGCAGTTTAAGCCCCAATACGCAGTATTTT. Protein product: CASSLSPNTQYF.

This chain joins TRBV5-1 and TRBJ1-1, with 7 bases identical to TRBD1. The CDR3 is 15 amino acids. Per germline, CDR1 SGHRS and CDR2 YFSETQ. V was clipped by 2 bases and J by 0 bases; unmatched bases: 4. This chain's CDR3 is CASSFHRGMNTEAFF. CDR3 DNA sequence: TGCGCCAGCAGCTTTCACAGGGGAATGAACACTGAAGCTTTCTTT.

The V gene is TRBV7-8, the J gene TRBJ2-5; D remains unclear. V was shortened by 5 bases and J by 1 base, with 11 bases between the two germline ends. The CDR3 is made up of 14 amino acids. Germline loops: CDR1 SGHVS, CDR2 FQNEAQ. As DNA, the CDR3 is TGTGCCAGCAGCCTCCTGATGGCCCAAGAGACCCAGTACTTC. This encodes CASSLLMAQETQYF.

V is TRBV28 and J is TRBJ2-5; D gene unclear. With 6 bases removed from V and 0 bases from J, the gap between germline ends came to 20 bases. The CDR3 loop spans 17 amino acids. Germline CDR1 is MDHEN and CDR2 is SYDVKM. CDR3 sequence reads: CASRRSQSKVYQETQYF. In nucleotides, the CDR3 is TGTGCCAGCAGGAGGTCGCAGTCGAAAGTGTACCAAGAGACCCAGTACTTC.

The chain employs TRBV9 and TRBJ2-5; D may be TRBD2 (5 bases). The CDR3 totals 13 residues. V gave up 0 bases and J gave up 5 bases, with 8 bases separating them. Germline CDR1 reads SGDLS; CDR2 reads YYNGEE. CDR3 in DNA: TGTGCCAGCAGCGTAGTCGCGGGTGAGACCCAGTACTTC. This codes for CASSVVAGETQYF.

The rearrangement joins TRBV6-1 to TRBJ1-2; weak D call: TRBD1 (5 bases). The ends were cut back, 0 bases at V and 8 bases at J, with 19 bases in the middle. The germline CDR1 and CDR2 sequences are MNHNS and SASEGT. The CDR3 loop spans 16 amino acids. CDR3: CASSEAGGTSLNGYTF. CDR3 coding DNA: TGTGCCAGCAGTGAAGCGGGGGGGACGAGCCTAAACGGCTACACCTTC.

This clone was picked up one time. The genes are TRBV2 and TRBJ1-4; 7 nucleotides match TRBD1. Germline CDR1 SNHLY, CDR2 FYNNEI. The CDR3 has 15 amino acids. Trimming took 6 bases from V and 5 from J; bases not matched to a gene: 9. DNA of the CDR3: TGTGCCAGCAGCCCCCCAGGACAGGCAAATGAAAAACTGTTTTTT. Amino acid sequence: CASSPPGQANEKLFF.

This chain connects TRBV7-3 to TRBJ2-1, with 9 bases matching TRBD2. The germline gives CDR1 SGHTA, CDR2 FQGTGA. The CDR3 runs to 15 residues. V lost 5 bases and J lost 4; bases outside the gene matches: 6. The CDR3 loop is CASSTGLAPYNEQFF. The CDR3 region has the DNA TGTGCCAGCAGCACAGGACTAGCGCCTTACAATGAGCAGTTCTTC.

The chain joins TRBV5-4 to TRBJ2-5; 8 positions agree with TRBD2. With V trimmed by 0 bases and J by 7 bases, 14 bases remained unmatched. The CDR3 length is 17 residues. Germline V gives CDR1 SGHNT, CDR2 YYREEE (reference sequence). The CDR3 nucleotides are TGTGCCAGCAGCTTGGCGGGTGGGCTAGCGGGTCTTGGGACCCAGTACTTC. The encoded protein is CASSLAGGLAGLGTQYF.

This sequence joins TRBV27 and TRBJ2-2; possibly TRBD1 for D (6 bases). Per the germline V gene, CDR1 is MNHEY and CDR2 is SMNVEV (reference sequence). The germline V and J ends were trimmed by 3 bases and 7 bases, with 9 bases remaining between them. The CDR3 runs to 13 residues. The CDR3 loop reads CASSFKGHGELFF. CDR3 coding DNA: TGTGCCAGCAGTTTCAAGGGACACGGGGAGCTGTTTTTT.

The chain has TRBV18 and TRBJ2-7, with TRBD2 matching 9 bases. The germline V gene has CDR1 KGHSH and CDR2 LQKENI. This CDR3 region has 18 residues. Trimming took 3 bases from V and 1 from J; bases not matched to a gene: 13. The CDR3 sequence: CASSPPLNTSGPSYEQYF. As DNA, the CDR3 is TGTGCCAGCTCACCGCCTCTTAATACTAGCGGGCCTTCCTACGAGCAGTACTTC.

This clone has a single count. This sequence joins TRBV30 and TRBJ1-1; the match to TRBD1 covers 7 bases. The CDR3 spans 18 residues. V was clipped by 2 bases and J by 4 bases; unmatched bases: 19. Per germline, CDR1 GTSNPN and CDR2 SVGIG (reference sequence). The CDR3 DNA reads as TGTGCCTGGAGTTGGATCCCGGGACAGACAAGCTTAGCCACTGAAGCTTTCTTT. Its translation is CAWSWIPGQTSLATEAFF.

The chain carries TRBV5-4 and TRBJ1-3; tentatively, D is TRBD1 (6 bases). V dropped 2 bases and J dropped 4 bases, with 10 bases sitting between them. This CDR3 is built from 14 residues. Germline lookup yields CDR1 SGHNT and CDR2 YYREEE (reference sequence). The CDR3 nucleotides read TGTGCCAGCAGCTTTGCGGGGGCCGGAAACACCATATATTTT. Translation gives CASSFAGAGNTIYF. The full variable domain, its missing parts supplied by reference TRBV5-4 and TRBJ1-3, is ETGVTQSPTHLIKTRGQQVTLRCSSQSGHNTVSWYQQALGQGPQFIFQYYREEENGRGNFPPRFSGLQFPNYSSELNVNALELDDSALYLCASSFAGAGNTIYFGEGSWLTVV.

V gene TRBV7-2 combines with J gene TRBJ1-1; 7 nucleotides agree with TRBD1. Germline CDR1 is SGHTA and CDR2 is FQGNSA. This CDR3 contains 14 residues. V lost 5 bases, J lost 3 bases, and 6 bases stayed unmatched. CDR3 protein: CASSQGVVYTEAFF. In nucleotides, the CDR3 is TGTGCCAGCAGCCAGGGGGTCGTGTACACTGAAGCTTTCTTT.

The DNA of the CDR3 is TGTGCCAGCAGGTATACCGGGACAGGGAATGAGCAGTTCTTC. Its translation: CASRYTGTGNEQFF. The J gene is TRBJ2-1, the V gene TRBV27; 9 bases are shared with TRBD1. The CDR3 covers 14 residues. Germline V gene data show CDR1 as MNHEY and CDR2 as SMNVEV (reference sequence). V dropped 6 bases and J dropped 7; count of bases not matched to a gene: 7.